The 20 T cell receptor beta chains below were found in one sample sequenced in a study of PD-1 blockade in mismatch repair-deficient tumors. Produced via immunoSEQ multiplex PCR; TCRdb's table is partial and in-frame only. The repertoire consists of some 120,000 clones, with around nine tenths occurring once and the leading ten covering around 11%. The sequencing here drew on peripheral blood, taken approximately 72 weeks after starting pembrolizumab. The receptors were gathered from an adult with mismatch repair-deficient cancer.

This clone was seen a few times. The CDR3 DNA reads TGTGCCAGTAGTATAGCCAGCGGGAGTAACAATGAGCAGTTCTTC. Protein: CASSIASGSNNEQFF. This sequence joins TRBV19 and TRBJ2-1; 8 bases are shared with TRBD2. The V gene end was trimmed by 1 base and the J gene end by 5 bases; junction bases not matched to a gene: 4. Germline assignment: CDR1 LNHDA and CDR2 SQIVND (reference sequence). This CDR3 has 15 amino acids.

V and J are TRBV5-8 and TRBJ1-4; no firm D call. Looked up from germline, CDR1 is SGHTS and CDR2 is YDEGEE. V dropped 0 bases and J dropped 8 bases, with 8 bases sitting between them. The CDR3 totals 13 residues. The CDR3 DNA reads TGTGCCAGCAGCTTGGCCTCTCAAGAAAAACTGTTTTTT. Translating gives CASSLASQEKLFF.

The V and J genes are TRBV4-1 and TRBJ2-7, with D possibly being TRBD1 or TRBD2 (5 bases each). CDR1 is MGHRA and CDR2 is YSYEKL in the germline V gene. V was trimmed by 0 bases and J by 6 bases, leaving 12 bases between them. CDR3 length equals 14 residues. The CDR3 region has the DNA TGCGCCAGCAGCCAAGACGGGGCCCCGGGCGAGCAGTACTTC. It encodes CASSQDGAPGEQYF.

This chain links TRBV28 with TRBJ2-1; TRBD2 matches at 10 bases. The CDR3 has 15 residues. The V gene's germline CDR1 is MDHEN and CDR2 SYDVKM. V gave up 3 bases and J gave up 6 bases; unmatched junction bases: 5. CDR3 sequence reads: CASSLLAGVRNEQFF. CDR3 DNA: TGTGCCAGCAGTTTGCTAGCGGGAGTCCGCAATGAGCAGTTCTTC.

The chain uses TRBV6-6 and TRBJ1-2; D is unclear. CDR3 length: 16 amino acids. Germline CDR1 and CDR2: MNHNY and SVGAGI (reference sequence). V was pared by 5 bases and J by 8 bases, with 24 bases between. The CDR3 spells CASSRTTSDSERGYTF. In nucleotides, the CDR3 is TGTGCCAGCAGTCGCACGACCTCGGACTCTGAGAGGGGCTACACCTTC.

V and J are TRBV4-1 and TRBJ2-2, with D possibly TRBD2 on 5 matching bases. The V gene's germline CDR1 is MGHRA and CDR2 YSYEKL. The CDR3 length is 14 residues. V lost 5 bases and J 5 bases, leaving 12 bases between the germline ends. The CDR3 protein is CASSAWTETGELFF. In DNA, the CDR3 is TGCGCCAGCAGCGCCTGGACTGAGACCGGGGAGCTGTTTTTT.

The chain couples TRBV10-3 to TRBJ1-1; 7 bases map to TRBD1. Germline CDR1 is ENHRY and CDR2 is SYGVKD. V trimming: 10 bases; J trimming: 0 bases; junction bases outside the gene matches: 8. The CDR3 contains 14 residues. As DNA, the CDR3 is TGTGCCAGCGGGGAGGGACAGATGAACACTGAAGCTTTCTTT. It encodes CASGEGQMNTEAFF.

CDR3 region: CASSLGGGGSYNEQFF. CDR3 in DNA: TGTGCCAGCAGTTTAGGGGGCGGGGGTTCCTACAATGAGCAGTTCTTC. The chain uses TRBV27 and TRBJ2-1; perhaps TRBD2 as D (7 bases). V dropped 2 bases and J dropped 1 base, with 12 bases sitting between them. This CDR3 is built from 16 residues. The V gene's germline CDR1 is MNHEY and CDR2 SMNVEV (reference sequence).

This sequence joins TRBV11-1 and TRBJ2-5, with a weak D call TRBD2 (5 bases). Looked up from germline, CDR1 is SGHAT and CDR2 is FQDESV (reference sequence). The CDR3 totals 17 residues. V lost 0 bases and J 2 bases, leaving 16 bases between the germline ends. CDR3 nucleotide sequence: TGTGCCAGCAGCTTAGCGGTGCCTAGCACAAATCAAGAGACCCAGTACTTC. Residues: CASSLAVPSTNQETQYF. The variable domain in full, with the rest retrieved from reference TRBV11-1 and TRBJ2-5, is EAEVAQSPRYKITEKSQAVAFWCDPISGHATLYWYRQILGQGPELLVQFQDESVVDDSQLPKDRFSAERLKGVDSTLKIQPAELGDSAMYLCASSLAVPSTNQETQYFGPGTRLLVL.

V and J are TRBV10-2 and TRBJ2-7; tentatively, D is TRBD1 or TRBD2 (5 bases each). This CDR3 contains 13 residues. The V end lost 8 bases, the J end lost 2 bases, and 13 bases lay between the germline ends. Germline V CDR1 and CDR2: WSHSY, SAAADI. The chain's CDR3 is CASGFGTTYEQYF. The CDR3 DNA is TGCGCCAGCGGATTCGGGACCACCTACGAGCAGTACTTC.

This rearrangement joins TRBV6-4 to TRBJ2-5; D possibly matches TRBD1 or TRBD2 (5 bases each). There are 14 residues in the CDR3. The V gene's germline CDR1 is MRHNA and CDR2 SNTAGT. Trimming left V 5 bases short and J 5 bases short, with 15 bases between. The CDR3 coding sequence is TGTGCCAGCAGTAGCGCCGCCTGGGGGGAGACCCAGTACTTC. Translation: CASSSAAWGETQYF.

V is TRBV7-6 and J is TRBJ2-2, with D hard to call. Germline CDR1 SGHVS, CDR2 FNYEAQ. The CDR3 has 13 residues. V was shortened by 2 bases and J by 4 bases, with 5 bases between the two germline ends. CDR3 nucleotides: TGTGCCAGCAGCTTAAAGGGCACCGGGGAGCTGTTTTTT. Translated, it gives CASSLKGTGELFF. The full variable domain, in which reference TRBV7-6 and TRBJ2-2 provide the parts outside the CDR3, is GAGVSQSPRYKVTKRGQDVALRCDPISGHVSLYWYRQALGQGPEFLTYFNYEAQQDKSGLPNDRFSAERPEGSISTLTIQRTEQRDSAMYRCASSLKGTGELFFGEGSRLTVL.

V is TRBV9 and J is TRBJ1-5, with D tentatively TRBD1 (5 bases). The V end was cut by 0 bases, the J end by 4 bases, with 8 bases between. The germline V gene has CDR1 SGDLS and CDR2 YYNGEE. The CDR3 runs 14 residues. CDR3 sequence reads: CASSVAGENQPQHF. DNA of the CDR3: TGTGCCAGCAGCGTAGCGGGGGAGAATCAGCCCCAGCATTTT.

V usage is TRBV28 and J usage is TRBJ1-5; D perhaps matches TRBD1 (6 bases). The germline V gene encodes CDR1 MDHEN and CDR2 SYDVKM. The CDR3 loop spans 14 amino acids. V lost 7 bases to trimming and J lost 5 bases, with 15 bases between them. The CDR3 protein is CASTLRGGYQPQHF. The DNA of the CDR3 is TGTGCCAGCACCCTGAGGGGGGGCTATCAGCCCCAGCATTTT.

This chain links TRBV29-1 with TRBJ1-2; the D gene is possibly TRBD1 (5 bases). This CDR3 is 13 amino acids long. V lost 5 bases, J lost 4 bases, and 14 bases lay in between. Germline V CDR1 and CDR2: SQVTM, ANQGSEA. The CDR3: CSVRWDSTYGYTF. DNA for the CDR3: TGCAGCGTTCGGTGGGACTCTACCTATGGCTACACCTTC.

This chain links TRBV5-8 with TRBJ2-2, with D perhaps TRBD1 (6 bases). The CDR3 runs to 15 residues. V was cut by 0 bases and J by 6 bases, with 12 bases left in between. Germline V gene data show CDR1 as SGHTS and CDR2 as YDEGEE. This CDR3 reads CASSLVGDTAGELFF. The CDR3 nucleotides are TGTGCCAGCAGCTTGGTAGGGGACACAGCCGGGGAGCTGTTTTTT.

This clone has only one observation. The chain couples TRBV7-9 to TRBJ2-3, with 7 bases identical to TRBD2. The CDR3 has 14 residues. V lost 7 bases, J lost 5 bases, and 9 bases stayed unmatched. Per the germline V gene, CDR1 is SEHNR and CDR2 is FQNEAQ (reference sequence). The DNA for the CDR3 is TGTGCCAGCACCCAACGGGGGAGGGGAGATACGCAGTATTTT. Amino acid sequence: CASTQRGRGDTQYF.

The chain couples TRBV28 to TRBJ1-5; no definite D call. Trimming shortened V by 3 bases and J by 5 bases, and 17 bases separated the two germline ends. There are 16 residues in the CDR3. Germline CDR1 MDHEN, CDR2 SYDVKM. The CDR3 DNA reads as TGTGCCAGCAGTTTCCCCTCTTCATATTACGATCAGCCCCAGCATTTT. It encodes CASSFPSSYYDQPQHF.

The chain combines TRBV5-4 with TRBJ2-7; TRBD1 aligns across 11 bases. V lost 0 bases to trimming and J lost 6 bases; unmatched junction nucleotides: 8. This CDR3 is built from 16 residues. Germline V gene data show CDR1 as SGHNT and CDR2 as YYREEE (reference sequence). The DNA of the CDR3 is TGTGCCAGCAGCTTGGGGGTCGGGACAGGGGGTGGCGAGCAGTACTTC. Protein sequence: CASSLGVGTGGGEQYF.

The gene calls are TRBV6-1 and TRBJ2-3; D ambiguous. Germline CDR1 and CDR2: MNHNS and SASEGT. The CDR3 sequence is 13 residues long. With 6 bases removed from V and 2 bases from J, the gap between germline ends came to 9 bases. CDR3 nucleotide sequence: TGTGCCAGCAGGGACGGCAACACAGATACGCAGTATTTT. It codes for CASRDGNTDTQYF.